These 4 T cell receptor beta chains originate from one sample sequenced in a study of OX40 agonist ivuxolimab in advanced cancers. Repertoires were generated with immunoSEQ multiplex PCR, while TCRdb's copy carries only in-frame clones and drops some. The data show some 90,000 clones, about 92% seen once. This specimen was CD4+ or CD8+ T cells sorted from blood, taken in a trial of the OX40 agonist ivuxolimab. The receptors stem from an adult with an advanced solid tumor such as melanoma, head and neck, liver or kidney cancer.

This clone appeared a few times. The rearrangement joins TRBV27 to TRBJ1-6, with D perhaps matching TRBD1 (5 bases). V gave up 0 bases and J gave up 9 bases, with 6 bases separating them. Per germline, CDR1 MNHEY and CDR2 SMNVEV (reference sequence). This CDR3 has 13 amino acids. The CDR3 DNA follows: TGTGCCAGCAGTTTATCCGGGACTTCACCCCTCCACTTT. It translates to CASSLSGTSPLHF.

The V gene is TRBV12-2, the J gene TRBJ2-2; the D segment call TRBD2 is taken from the table without a DNA check. TRBV12-2 represents a pseudogene. CDR3 length: 15 amino acids. Written as DNA, the CDR3 is TGTGCAAGTCGCTTAAGTGGGAGGAGGACCGGGGAGCTGTTTTTT. Translating gives CASRLSGRRTGELFF.

A single count supports this clone. The chain has TRBV12-5 and TRBJ1-1; D ambiguous. Per germline, CDR1 LGHNT and CDR2 FRNRAP. The CDR3 runs 15 residues. Trimming pared 1 base from V and 1 base from J, leaving 10 bases between. The CDR3: CASGLAGGRNTEAFF. The CDR3 DNA reads as TGTGCTAGTGGTTTGGCCGGCGGACGGAACACTGAAGCTTTCTTT.

This chain joins TRBV27 and TRBJ2-1; D may match TRBD1 or TRBD2 (5 bases each). The CDR3 extends over 12 amino acids. CDR1 MNHEY and CDR2 SMNVEV come from the germline V gene (reference sequence). V was trimmed by 8 bases and J by 9 bases, leaving 14 bases between them. The CDR3 DNA reads as TGTGCCAGCTTAGGCGAGGGGACTGAGCAGTTCTTC. Translating gives CASLGEGTEQFF.